One and the same sample provided the 11 T cell receptor beta chains below, sequenced in a study of T-cell memory formation after mild COVID-19. TCRdb re-analysed the 5' RACE reads in MiXCR, keeping a single row per CDR3 protein. This sample has fewer than 400,000 distinct CDR3 sequences, with about 17% found just once. The source material was PBMCs or a T cell subset sorted from them (not recorded which). The receptors originated from a man aged 18 to 29 who had mild COVID-19 (a few samples of this study predate the infection). Cell type and time point are not known.

There are a few counts of this clonotype. The chain employs TRBV29-1 and TRBJ2-7, with D tentatively TRBD1 or TRBD2 (5 bases each). This CDR3 spans 11 amino acids. Germline loops: CDR1 SQVTM, CDR2 ANQGSEA. Trimming took off 6 bases at V and 7 bases at J, with 13 bases between the two ends. The CDR3 DNA reads TGCAGCGTGGGGGACGAGGAAGAGCAGTACGTC. Its translation is CSVGDEEEQYV.

The chain combines TRBV6-1 with TRBJ2-7; 8 bases match TRBD1. Germline CDR1 is MNHNS and CDR2 is SASEGT. CDR3 size: 14 residues. J lost 5 bases, V lost 6 bases, and 9 bases had no gene match. CDR3: CASRPYWTGNEQYV. The DNA of the CDR3 is TGTGCCAGCAGACCCTATTGGACAGGGAACGAGCAGTACGTC.

The chain recombines TRBV5-1 with TRBJ2-3, with no clear D. Germline lookup yields CDR1 SGHRS and CDR2 YFSETQ. V dropped 2 bases and J dropped 5 bases, with 9 bases sitting between them. This CDR3 contains 13 residues. The CDR3 reads CASSLIGGDTQYF. CDR3 in DNA: TGCGCCAGCAGCTTAATAGGCGGAGATACGCAGTATTTT.

This clonotype has only a few counts. The V and J genes are TRBV7-9 and TRBJ2-1; D is unresolved. The CDR3 has 14 amino acids. The germline gives CDR1 SEHNR, CDR2 FQNEAQ (reference sequence). The V end was cut by 4 bases, the J end by 0 bases, with 7 bases between. The CDR3 loop is CASSYTVSYNEQFF. In nucleotides, the CDR3 is TGTGCCAGCAGCTACACCGTCTCCTACAATGAGCAGTTCTTC. Full variable domain (rest looked up from reference TRBV7-9 and TRBJ2-1): DTGVSQNPRHKITKRGQNVTFRCDPISEHNRLYWYRQTLGQGPEFLTYFQNEAQLEKSRLLSDRFSAERPKGSFSTLEIQRTEQGDSAMYLCASSYTVSYNEQFFGPGTRLTVL.

The V gene is TRBV12-3 or TRBV12-4, the J gene TRBJ1-6; 10 nucleotides match TRBD1. This CDR3 spans 15 amino acids. Losses at the gene ends were 5 bases for V and 6 bases for J; bases not matched to a gene: 4. In nucleotides, the CDR3 is TGTGCCAGCAGTCCACGGACAGGGGGTAATTCACCCCTCCACTTT. It translates to CASSPRTGGNSPLHF.

This clonotype was seen only a few times. The chain carries TRBV6-2 or TRBV6-3 and TRBJ2-3, with D uncertain. Trimming stripped 2 bases from V and 4 bases from J, with 4 bases between. Germline lookup yields CDR1 MNHEY and CDR2 SVGEGT. This CDR3 is built from 12 residues. CDR3 sequence: CASSYVSDTQYF. The CDR3 DNA is TGTGCCAGCAGTTACGTTTCAGATACGCAGTATTTT.

This clonotype was picked up a small number of times. This sequence joins TRBV12-3 or TRBV12-4 and TRBJ2-2; D call uncertain. The CDR3 sequence is 11 residues long. V was pared by 8 bases and J by 8 bases, with 9 bases between. For the CDR3, the DNA is TGTGCCAGCTTAGGGCGTGGGGAGCTGTTTTTT. It translates to CASLGRGELFF.

This clonotype was seen only a few times. The chain links TRBV9 to TRBJ1-5, with 11 nucleotides matching TRBD1. After removal of 3 bases from V and 7 bases from J, the junction contained 3 bases not matched to a gene. Germline CDR1 is SGDLS and CDR2 is YYNGEE. The CDR3 length is 14 residues. DNA of the CDR3: TGTGCCAGCAGCGAGGGACAGGGGGTCCAGCCCCAGCATTTT. Translating it yields CASSEGQGVQPQHF.

This clonotype was counted a few times. This chain uses TRBV7-2 with TRBJ2-3; D is unresolved. The CDR3 has 16 amino acids. V shed 5 bases and J shed 2 bases, with 17 bases lying between them. Germline V gene data show CDR1 as SGHTA and CDR2 as FQGNSA. The DNA for the CDR3 is TGTGCCAGCAGCCCGCTAGGCAGAATCGCCACAGATACGCAGTATTTT. Protein: CASSPLGRIATDTQYF.

The chain combines TRBV9 with TRBJ1-3, with TRBD1 identical over 8 bases. Germline CDR1 and CDR2: SGDLS and YYNGEE. The CDR3 runs 18 residues. The J segment lost 3 bases and the V segment lost 3 bases, leaving 14 bases of the junction unmatched. The DNA for the CDR3 is TGTGCCAGCAGCGGAGCCCCAGACAGGGGACACGGTGGAAACACCATATATTTT. Translation: CASSGAPDRGHGGNTIYF.

This clonotype was detected only a few times. The chain has TRBV6-6 and TRBJ2-7; D gene ambiguous. This CDR3 comprises 12 residues. With 6 bases removed from V and 3 bases from J, the gap between germline ends came to 9 bases. Looked up from germline, CDR1 is MNHNY and CDR2 is SVGAGI (reference sequence). The CDR3, as DNA: TGTGCCAGCAGCAAATCAGGCTACGAGCAGTACTTC. It specifies CASSKSGYEQYF.